Below, one T cell receptor beta chain is given with its context. The target antigen is unknown. The data derive from a study of response to subunit inactivated influenza vaccine. Using its own MiXCR run on the RT-PCR reads, TCRdb lists one record per CDR3 protein. The sample records about 520,000 distinct CDR3 sequences, about 25% being singletons. The CDR3 runs 18 residues. Germline CDR1 and CDR2: SNHLY and FYNNEI. The J segment lost 4 bases and the V segment lost 0 bases, leaving 10 bases of the junction unmatched. Whole-study findings and limits: Every seasonal influenza vaccination brings in few new T cells, the authors suggested.

The source was CD4+ T cells sorted from PBMCs, collected around 5 days after vaccination. V usage is TRBV2 and J usage is TRBJ2-5, with 11 bases lining up with TRBD2. The TCR was taken from a man aged 45 to 65 who received an inactivated influenza vaccine. This CDR3 is CASSEAWYSGGARETQYF. CDR3 in DNA: TGTGCCAGCAGTGAAGCTTGGTATAGCGGGGGGGCGCGAGAGACCCAGTACTTC.